The clone carrying this T cell receptor beta chain was seen a single time. Its specificity is not known. V lost 5 bases and J lost 5, with 13 bases in between. This CDR3 is 13 amino acids long. Germline assignment: CDR1 MDHEN and CDR2 SYDVKM. Time point denoted: baseline pretreatment blood. As for treatment: 15 Gy SBRT to primary tumor, nephrectomy 4 weeks later. This sample was included in a study of radiation and T cells in renal cell carcinoma. Background on the study: Nephrectomy followed 15 Gy stereotactic body radiation by 4 weeks. Study results and caveats: From baseline, blood top tumor clonotypes peaked at 2 weeks post-radiation.

Libraries were prepared by immunoSEQ multiplex PCR; TCRdb keeps only in-frame clonotypes and omits some of them. The top ten clones hold around 4% of a sample with 140,000 to 150,000 clones, about 87% of them seen once. V usage is TRBV28 and J usage is TRBJ2-7; D tentatively reads TRBD1 or TRBD2 (6 bases each). This sequence was found in a woman in her seventies with renal cell carcinoma. Material: blood, obtained from a patient whose treatment included radiotherapy and nephrectomy. CDR3 loop: CASSQGTVDEQYF. For the CDR3, the DNA is TGTGCCAGCAGTCAGGGGACTGTAGACGAGCAGTACTTC.